Each of the 6 T cell receptor beta chains below was sequenced from the same sample in a study of blood T cell repertoires in COVID-19 (dated by TCRdb to the early 2020s). The library came from the immunoSEQ multiplex PCR assay. The immuneACCESS repertoire file appears here via TCRdb, limited to in-frame rearrangements. These files lack a portion of the clones; in checked studies, under half of the deficit traces to unresolved V genes, and the cause of the others is not known. In this sample the table shows about 170,000 clones, about 85% of which occur a single time. Approximately 1.1% of the sample is held by the ten biggest clonotypes. Input material: peripheral blood. These receptors all come from a man aged 55 to 70 who had recovered from COVID-19.

The chain uses TRBV18 and TRBJ2-7; 11 bases agree with TRBD1. The length of the CDR3 is 14 residues. The junction had 5 bases not matched to a gene; V was cut back by 3 bases and J by 7 bases. Germline V gene sequence: CDR1 KGHSH, CDR2 LQKENI. The CDR3 loop is CASSPPGTGGEQYF. The DNA for the CDR3 is TGTGCCAGCTCACCCCCCGGGACAGGGGGGGAGCAGTACTTC.

The chain has TRBV7-6 and TRBJ2-7; D is perhaps TRBD1 (6 bases). CDR1 and CDR2 (germline): SGHVS, FNYEAQ. The CDR3 has 13 amino acids. Trimming left V 3 bases short and J 2 bases short, with 8 bases between. The CDR3 sequence is CASSLDSPYEQYF. CDR3 DNA sequence: TGTGCCAGCAGCTTGGACAGTCCCTACGAGCAGTACTTC.

This rearrangement joins TRBV18 to TRBJ2-7; 9 positions match TRBD1. The CDR3 spans 14 residues. The V segment lost 4 bases and the J segment 7 bases; nucleotides outside the gene matches: 8. Germline CDR1 is KGHSH and CDR2 is LQKENI. The CDR3 sequence: CASSLRDRAGEQYF. The CDR3 bases are TGTGCCAGCTCACTGAGGGACAGGGCGGGGGAGCAGTACTTC.

The rearrangement links TRBV5-1 to TRBJ2-5; 8 bases align to TRBD2. This CDR3 is built from 16 residues. Germline-derived CDR1 and CDR2 are SGHRS and YFSETQ. J was trimmed by 2 bases and V by 0 bases; bases with no gene match: 6. The CDR3 loop reads CASSLAGVAGQETQYF. The CDR3 nucleotides are TGCGCCAGCAGCTTGGCCGGGGTAGCGGGACAAGAGACCCAGTACTTC. The full variable domain, in which reference TRBV5-1 and TRBJ2-5 provide the parts outside the CDR3, is KAGVTQTPRYLIKTRGQQVTLSCSPISGHRSVSWYQQTPGQGLQFLFEYFSETQRNKGNFPGRFSGRQFSNSRSEMNVSTLELGDSALYLCASSLAGVAGQETQYFGPGTRLLVL.

The V and J genes are TRBV15 and TRBJ2-1; 8 nucleotides agree with TRBD2. V lost 1 base, J lost 3 bases, and 5 bases stayed unmatched. The CDR3 is made up of 16 amino acids. Germline CDR1 reads LNHNV; CDR2 reads YYDKDF (reference sequence). CDR3 residues: CATSRASGGNYNEQFF. In DNA, the CDR3 is TGTGCCACCAGCAGAGCGAGCGGGGGCAACTACAATGAGCAGTTCTTC.

The chain is built from TRBV3-1 (or the pseudogene TRBV3-2) and TRBJ2-3; 8 bases match TRBD2. Germline CDR1 reads LGHDT; CDR2 reads YNNKEL (reference sequence). Unmatched junction bases numbered 11, after V lost 1 base and J lost 5 bases. The CDR3 is 17 amino acids. The CDR3 region has the DNA TGTGCCAGCAGCCAAGGGGGTAGCGGGGCGGGAATAGATACGCAGTATTTT. Its protein product is CASSQGGSGAGIDTQYF.